This T cell receptor (beta chain) was recovered during a study of T cell responses to AZD1222 COVID-19 vaccine. Using immunoSEQ multiplex PCR, the repertoire was profiled, and TCRdb retains in-frame clones only, with some absent. The sample has approximately 210,000 clones; roughly nine tenths are singletons. Study-wide points: White British donors predominated, females outnumbered males, and clonal diversity was possibly underestimated. Spike-specific TCR breadth and depth grew following two AZD1222 doses.

Of note for this clone: As yet, its antigen is unknown. Other DNA sequences in the sample encode the same CDR3.

The V and J ends lost 1 base and 1 base respectively, with 10 bases between them. The CDR3 is made up of 15 amino acids. Germline V CDR1 and CDR2: SGHAT, FQNNGV. This specimen consisted of peripheral blood, obtained 28 days after the second AZD1222 dose. The V gene is TRBV11-2, the J gene TRBJ1-1; maybe TRBD1 (6 bases). This sequence originates from an adult who received the AZD1222 COVID-19 vaccine. CDR3 sequence reads: CASSLVGGPNTEAFF. The DNA for the CDR3 is TGTGCCAGCAGCTTAGTCGGGGGGCCGAACACTGAAGCTTTCTTT. Combining the CDR3 with reference TRBV11-2 and TRBJ1-1 gives the whole variable domain EAGVAQSPRYKIIEKRQSVAFWCNPISGHATLYWYQQILGQGPKLLIQFQNNGVVDDSQLPKDRFSAERLKGVDSTLKIQPAKLEDSAVYLCASSLVGGPNTEAFFGQGTRLTVV.